This TCR beta chain was recovered during a study of cytomegalovirus exposure and HLA in healthy donors. With regard to this clone: The antigen remains unidentified.

The study, taken as a whole, reports: Prediction of most subjects' HLA-A and HLA-B alleles by TCR beta sequences was reportedly accurate.

The PCR ran on 60 Vbeta and 13 Jbeta primers. Clones were read by immunoSEQ multiplex PCR, and TCRdb kept only the in-frame ones, dropping some. The sample includes 90,000 or so clones, roughly 69% seen only once; the top ten take around 2.5%. The specimen sequenced was PBMCs. The TCR originated in a man aged 50 or older in good health and CMV-seronegative.

The CDR3 DNA sequence: TGCGCCAGCAGCTGGAGCGGGGGGGCCGGCACCGGGGAGCTGTTTTTT. Translating gives CASSWSGGAGTGELFF. The chain joins TRBV5-1 to TRBJ2-2; 10 bases fit TRBD2. The CDR3 spans 16 residues. The junction had 6 bases not matched to a gene; V was cut back by 3 bases and J by 4 bases. Germline CDR1 SGHRS, CDR2 YFSETQ.